A selection of T cell receptor beta chains follows, all from one sample in a study of T cells in Graves' hyperthyroidism and ophthalmopathy. Each CDR3 protein is one row after TCRdb ran MiXCR on the multiplex PCR reads. The sample yields roughly 290,000 distinct CDR3 sequences, about an eighth seen once. Sequencing used blood. All receptors come from a woman in her twenties or thirties with Graves' hyperthyroidism that later progressed to Graves' ophthalmopathy. CDR3s leave out the opening cysteine and the closing phenylalanine or tryptophan. Fields, in order: V gene, CDR3 protein.

TRBV11-2	ASSLGGTVAGEQY
TRBV7-2	ASSYRDIPEAF
TRBV29-1	SPWGDRGYSNQPQH
TRBV5-6	ASSFWTGKETQY
TRBV6-1	ASISGAQEQF
TRBV27	ASSLRWYEKLF
TRBV3-1	ASSQAGGTDTQY
TRBV20-1	SASERDGEQY
TRBV9	ASSPGLAGAVYNEQF
TRBV28	ASSFRDRLSGNTIY
TRBV5-8	ATLPPSGAPTDTQY
TRBV6-1	ASSSPSTSGQSSYNEQF
TRBV7-9	ASSRGGVSTDTQY
TRBV4-2	ASSQDLQFGAF
TRBV27	ASSSGNQPQH
TRBV20-1	SAPETATTYEQY
TRBV3-1	ASTGNRGKNEQF
TRBV4-1	ASSDRGGNEKLF
TRBV3-1	ASSHTAGLEQY
TRBV12-3/TRBV12-4	ASTAGFRTEAF
TRBV27	ASTLTRGYEQY
TRBV7-3	ASRNYQGSNEQF
TRBV2	ASRDSTDTQY
TRBV12-3/TRBV12-4	ASIQRGGGSPNTGELF
TRBV7-8	ASSVTGWGLAGIEQY
TRBV19	ASSMNLLYWTVNTEAF
TRBV20-1	AVPTSFNPDTQY
TRBV19	ASSITSAGTYEQY
TRBV7-6	ASGDRGGQPQH
TRBV11-2	ASSLGQGVTDTQY
TRBV6-2/TRBV6-3	ASTQTHHTGTRRYSYNEQF
TRBV12-5	ASGLGVSYNEQF
TRBV18	ASIDSGVGTQY
TRBV28	ASSPTGTNYGYT
TRBV5-1	ASSLGDGVPYEQY
TRBV28	ASSTLLAVQETQY
TRBV12-5	ASSGDTGELF
TRBV20-1	SARGTDNNEQF
TRBV28	ASSPSTGNSGANVLT
TRBV7-2	ASSSWGGANVLT
TRBV5-6	ASSARDRANEKLF
TRBV27	ASSPTPGLINNEQF
TRBV12-3/TRBV12-4	ASSRTAINEKLF